The 30 T cell receptor beta chains presented below share a single source sample, sequenced in a study of T cells in Graves' hyperthyroidism and ophthalmopathy. Amplified TCR beta CDR3 regions came from RNA transcripts. Primed by the HTBI set, a first-round RT-PCR was run on the TCR CDR3. Via MiXCR, TCRdb re-called the multiplex PCR reads, giving one row per CDR3 protein. The sample has about 98,000 distinct CDR3 sequences; roughly 40% are singletons. The specimen was peripheral blood or thyroid tissue (not recorded which). These receptors were collected from a woman between 25 and 40 years old with Graves' hyperthyroidism.

In its sample, this clonotype was seen once. V usage is TRBV7-3 and J usage is TRBJ2-5; TRBD2 aligns across 12 bases. Unmatched junction bases numbered 9, after V lost 2 bases and J lost 5 bases. This CDR3 spans 17 amino acids. Germline V gives CDR1 SGHTA, CDR2 FQGTGA. The CDR3 DNA sequence: TGTGCCAGCAGCTTAGTGCCTAGCGGGGGGGGGTGGGAGACCCAGTACTTC. Amino acid sequence: CASSLVPSGGGWETQYF.

This clonotype occurred a few times. The V gene is TRBV27, the J gene TRBJ2-3, with TRBD2 identical over 13 bases. CDR1 is MNHEY, CDR2 SMNVEV, per germline (reference sequence). The CDR3 totals 19 residues. Trimming removed 7 bases from V and 3 bases from J; junction bases left unmatched: 16. CDR3 nucleotide sequence: TGTGCCAGCAACACTAAATCCTGGACTAGCGGGAGTATAACAGATACGCAGTATTTT. Translation gives CASNTKSWTSGSITDTQYF.

This clonotype was detected ten times or more. The CDR3 DNA reads TGTGCCAGCAGACTCTCGGTTTTGGGAAGTACCTACGAGCAGTACTTC. Translation gives CASRLSVLGSTYEQYF. The chain couples TRBV6-5 to TRBJ2-7; D is uncertain. Trimming stripped 6 bases from V and 2 bases from J, with 20 bases between. Germline CDR1 and CDR2: MNHEY and SVGAGI. The CDR3 length is 16 residues.

The genes are TRBV7-8 and TRBJ2-2; D is perhaps TRBD1 or TRBD2 (5 bases each). This CDR3 has 18 amino acids. In germline, CDR1 is SGHVS, CDR2 FQNEAQ. Between the trimmed V and J ends, which lost 5 bases and 0 bases, there was a span of 19 bases. The CDR3 sequence: CASSPTGLDFANTGELFF. The CDR3 DNA is TGTGCCAGCAGCCCCACAGGACTCGATTTTGCGAACACCGGGGAGCTGTTTTTT.

This clonotype has ten or more counts. CDR3 bases: TGTGCCAGCATGGGGGACACCATGAACACTGAAGCTTTCTTT. Its translation is CASMGDTMNTEAFF. The chain couples TRBV2 to TRBJ1-1, with D possibly matching TRBD1 (6 bases). The CDR3 sequence is 14 residues long. V lost 7 bases and J lost 0, with 12 bases in between. The germline gives CDR1 SNHLY, CDR2 FYNNEI.

The gene calls are TRBV30 and TRBJ2-3; TRBD2 aligns across 7 bases. Trimming took 0 bases from V and 7 from J; bases not matched to a gene: 4. CDR1 and CDR2 from the germline V gene are GTSNPN and SVGIG (reference sequence). The CDR3 covers 13 residues. The CDR3 sequence is CAWSVTSVYTQYF. The CDR3 nucleotides are TGTGCCTGGAGTGTAACTAGCGTGTATACGCAGTATTTT.

This clonotype was observed many times. The V and J genes are TRBV12-3 or TRBV12-4 and TRBJ1-2, with D perhaps TRBD1 (5 bases). The CDR3 sequence is 13 residues long. V lost 3 bases to trimming and J lost 6 bases, with 11 bases between them. The CDR3 loop is CASSFTGEDGYTF. The CDR3 DNA follows: TGTGCCAGCAGTTTTACGGGGGAGGATGGCTACACCTTC.

Many counts were recorded for this clonotype. The J gene is TRBJ1-1, the V gene TRBV15; D call uncertain. Trimming pared 3 bases from V and 8 bases from J, leaving 13 bases between. This CDR3 spans 13 amino acids. Germline V lookup: CDR1 LNHNV, CDR2 YYDKDF (reference sequence). CDR3 DNA sequence: TGTGCCACCAGCAGTGGCACCCGAAGGGAAGCTTTCTTT. This codes for CATSSGTRREAFF.

Concerning this clonotype itself: Its ends do not fully match the called genes, so a read error is possible. The chain carries TRBV5-1 and TRBJ2-7; D might be TRBD2 (6 bases). This CDR3 comprises 15 residues. Germline V gene sequence: CDR1 SGHRS, CDR2 YFSETQ. CDR3 residues: CASSRTTGTDYKQYF. CDR3 sequence (DNA): TGCGCCAGCAGCCGAACTACCGGGACGGACTACAAGCAGTACTTC. Full variable domain (missing parts from reference TRBV5-1 and TRBJ2-7): KAGVTQTPRYLIKTRGQQVTLSCSPISGHRSVSWYQQTPGQGLQFLFEYFSETQRNKGNFPGRFSGRQFSNSRSEMNVSTLELGDSALYLCASSRTTGTDYKQYFGPGTRLTVT.

The rearrangement uses TRBV6-5 and TRBJ2-2; D unresolved. CDR3 length: 14 amino acids. The V and J ends lost 8 bases and 4 bases respectively, with 14 bases between them. Germline V lookup: CDR1 MNHEY, CDR2 SVGAGI. The CDR3 reads CASGSGLGTGELFF. The CDR3 bases are TGTGCCAGCGGCTCAGGATTGGGCACCGGGGAGCTGTTTTTT.

This clonotype was observed many times. This chain uses TRBV5-1 with TRBJ2-7; D is unresolved. Germline V gene lookup returns CDR1 SGHRS and CDR2 YFSETQ. This CDR3 spans 14 amino acids. V was clipped by 4 bases and J by 4 bases, with 15 bases between them. The CDR3 nucleotides read TGCGCCAGCAGCGTCACGCAGAATATTTACGAGCAGTACTTC. Residues: CASSVTQNIYEQYF.

A word on this clonotype: At one boundary the junction diverges from the germline segment, which might be a read error. This rearrangement joins TRBV2 to TRBJ1-4; 9 positions agree with TRBD1. CDR3 length: 13 residues. Germline CDR1 SNHLY, CDR2 FYNNEI. The CDR3: CASTLDRGEKLFF. CDR3 bases: TGTGCCAGCACCCTCGACAGGGGGGAAAAACTGTTTTTC.

A note on this clonotype: A much bigger clone sits one base away, suggesting this may be a read error. No conserved phenylalanine or tryptophan is present at the end of the CDR3, so a read error is the likely explanation. V usage is TRBV18 and J usage is TRBJ1-5, with a tentative D call TRBD1 (5 bases). Trimming removed 9 bases from V and 2 bases from J, with 8 bases in between. Per germline, CDR1 KGHSH and CDR2 LQKENI. The CDR3 has 12 amino acids. The CDR3 protein is CARVGGNQPQHS. DNA of the CDR3: TGTGCCAGGGTGGGGGGCAATCAGCCCCAGCATTCT.

This clonotype occurred many times. The rearrangement links TRBV5-1 to TRBJ1-2; D gene unclear. Germline CDR1 is SGHRS and CDR2 is YFSETQ. This CDR3 has 14 amino acids. The ends were cut back, 0 bases at V and 4 bases at J, with 10 bases in the middle. This CDR3 reads CASSLDASFYGYTF. In nucleotides, the CDR3 is TGCGCCAGCAGCTTGGACGCCTCGTTCTATGGCTACACCTTC.

To note about this clonotype: This may arise from a read error, as a much more abundant clone is one base away. The chain is built from TRBV20-1 and TRBJ1-5; 7 bases agree with TRBD1. The V and J ends lost 6 bases and 11 bases, in that order; junction bases with no gene match: 10. CDR1 DFQATT and CDR2 SNEGSKA come from the germline V gene (reference sequence). The CDR3 sequence is 12 residues long. The CDR3 bases are TGCAGTGCCGAAGAGGGGGGACAGTCCCAGCATTTT. Residues: CSAEEGGQSQHF.

This clonotype was detected many times. CDR3 sequence (DNA): TGTGCCACTTCCTCGAGGGTAAGAGAGACTGAAGCTTTCTTT. It yields the protein CATSSRVRETEAFF. The V gene is TRBV6-1, the J gene TRBJ1-1, with D hard to call. The CDR3 has 14 amino acids. CDR1 and CDR2 from the germline V gene are MNHNS and SASEGT. Trimming removed 10 bases from V and 5 bases from J, with 20 bases in between.

There are many counts of this clonotype. The chain employs TRBV12-3 or TRBV12-4 and TRBJ2-5; D is unresolved. Trimming removed 6 bases at V and 5 bases at J, with 16 bases between. CDR3 length: 14 residues. CDR3 nucleotides: TGTGCCAGCAGCCCCGGACCGCGGCGTGAGACCCAGTACTTC. Its protein product is CASSPGPRRETQYF.

The chain employs TRBV5-1 and TRBJ1-6, with TRBD1 identical over 7 bases. The V and J ends lost 5 bases and 7 bases, in that order; junction bases with no gene match: 6. CDR3 length: 14 amino acids. CDR1 is SGHRS, CDR2 YFSETQ, per germline. CDR3 nucleotides: TGCGCCAGCAGGCGGGACAGTTTCAATTCACCCCTCCACTTT. Amino acids: CASRRDSFNSPLHF.

The rearrangement joins TRBV7-3 to TRBJ1-1, with 8 bases that match TRBD1. The CDR3 is 14 amino acids. Trimming took 5 bases from V and 6 from J; bases not matched to a gene: 8. CDR1 is SGHTA, CDR2 FQGTGA, per germline. In DNA form, the CDR3 reads TGTGCCAGCAGCATCAGACAGGGGAGGGCTGAAGCTTTCTTT. Translated, it gives CASSIRQGRAEAFF.

This clonotype has at least ten counts. The chain employs TRBV4-2 and TRBJ1-1, with 9 bases matching TRBD1. V was clipped by 3 bases and J by 0 bases; unmatched bases: 8. The CDR3 spans 17 residues. Per germline, CDR1 LGHNA and CDR2 YNFKEQ. CDR3 in DNA: TGTGCCAGCAGCCATGTGACAGGGGGAGGCATGAACACTGAAGCTTTCTTT. Translating gives CASSHVTGGGMNTEAFF.

The sample holds many counts of this clonotype. The chain joins TRBV19 to TRBJ1-5; 7 nucleotides align to TRBD1. Germline assignment: CDR1 LNHDA and CDR2 SQIVND (reference sequence). The CDR3 is 15 residues long. The V and J ends lost 5 bases and 4 bases, in that order; junction bases with no gene match: 8. CDR3 nucleotide sequence: TGTGCCAGTAGTTTGTTGCCAGGGGGAAATCAGCCCCAGCATTTT. As protein: CASSLLPGGNQPQHF. Full variable domain (outside the CDR3, taken from reference TRBV19 and TRBJ1-5): DGGITQSPKYLFRKEGQNVTLSCEQNLNHDAMYWYRQDPGQGLRLIYYSQIVNDFQKGDIAEGYSVSREKKESFPLTVTSAQKNPTAFYLCASSLLPGGNQPQHFGDGTRLSIL.

Details on this clonotype: This likely comes from a read error, as the CDR3 has no conserved phenylalanine or tryptophan at its end. The V and J genes are TRBV2 and TRBJ1-1; 9 positions agree with TRBD1. V lost 6 bases, J lost 0 bases, and 14 bases stayed unmatched. The CDR3 spans 18 residues. Germline assignment: CDR1 SNHLY and CDR2 FYNNEI. In DNA, the CDR3 is TGTGCCAGCAGCAGCCGGGACAGGGCAGATTCCTTGAACACTGAAGCTTTCCTT. This encodes CASSSRDRADSLNTEAFL.

This clonotype occurred many times. V gene TRBV5-1 combines with J gene TRBJ1-5, with 8 bases identical to TRBD1. The CDR3 is 13 amino acids. From germline, CDR1 is SGHRS and CDR2 YFSETQ. V lost 7 bases, J lost 6 bases, and 6 bases stayed unmatched. The CDR3 spells CASYKDRGQPQHF. The CDR3 DNA sequence: TGCGCCAGCTATAAAGACAGGGGTCAGCCCCAGCATTTT.

As for this clonotype: A much larger clone lies a single base off, so this may be a read error. The V gene is TRBV6-5, the J gene TRBJ2-2; D may be TRBD2 (5 bases). The CDR3 consists of 13 residues. From germline, CDR1 is MNHEY and CDR2 SVGAGI. The CDR3 sequence is CASRIRHTGELLF. DNA for the CDR3: TGTGCCAGCAGAATCCGTCACACCGGGGAGCTGCTTTTT.

In its sample, this clonotype was seen many times. This chain joins TRBV12-3 or TRBV12-4 and TRBJ2-5; D not resolved. The CDR3 covers 12 residues. Trimming removed 3 bases from V and 5 bases from J, with 7 bases in between. The CDR3 loop reads CASSLVRETQYF. The DNA for the CDR3 is TGTGCCAGCAGTTTGGTGCGGGAGACCCAGTACTTC.

This clonotype was picked up many times. CDR3 in DNA: TGCAGTGCTGACAGTAGGAGACAGGGATATTTCACTGAAGCTTTCTTT. It encodes CSADSRRQGYFTEAFF. The chain combines TRBV20-1 with TRBJ1-1, with 7 bases identical to TRBD1. Losses at the gene ends were 5 bases for V and 4 bases for J; bases not matched to a gene: 16. The germline CDR1 and CDR2 sequences are DFQATT and SNEGSKA (reference sequence). This CDR3 contains 16 residues.

As regards this clonotype: With a much larger clone just one base away, this may be a read error. The gene calls are TRBV4-1 and TRBJ2-7; 7 positions agree with TRBD1. The J segment lost 5 bases and the V segment lost 4 bases, leaving 11 bases of the junction unmatched. This CDR3 comprises 15 residues. Germline CDR1 reads MGHRA; CDR2 reads YSYEKL. This chain's CDR3 is CASSRSMTGTHEQYF. For the CDR3, the DNA is TGCGCCAGCAGCCGATCAATGACAGGGACCCACGAGCAGTACTTC.

This clonotype was detected many times. V and J are TRBV4-1 and TRBJ2-7; D possibly matches TRBD1 or TRBD2 (6 bases each). V was shortened by 6 bases and J by 2 bases, with 23 bases between the two germline ends. The V gene's germline CDR1 is MGHRA and CDR2 YSYEKL. The CDR3 consists of 17 residues. The CDR3 here is CASSGGLRGTTTYEQYF. The CDR3 DNA reads TGCGCCAGCAGTGGGGGGCTTAGGGGCACCACAACCTACGAGCAGTACTTC.

CDR3 nucleotide sequence: TGCAGCTTAGATGGGACGTCCCGAGGCTACACCTTC. This gives the protein CSLDGTSRGYTF. The chain links TRBV29-1 to TRBJ1-2; tentative D call: TRBD1 (5 bases). The CDR3 length is 12 residues. V lost 8 bases to trimming and J lost 8 bases, with 18 bases between them. Germline CDR1 reads SQVTM; CDR2 reads ANQGSEA.

The rearrangement uses TRBV5-1 and TRBJ2-3, with D possibly matching TRBD1 (6 bases). Trimming stripped 3 bases from V and 2 bases from J, with 13 bases between. The CDR3 spans 15 residues. Germline V CDR1 and CDR2: SGHRS, YFSETQ. DNA of the CDR3: TGCGCCAGCAGCTATGAACAGGGAAACACAGATACGCAGTATTTT. Encoded protein: CASSYEQGNTDTQYF.